The present entry profiles one T cell receptor beta chain with its context. This sample was included in a study of T cell changes during pregnancy in multiple sclerosis. Trimming took 0 bases from V and 15 from J; bases not matched to a gene: 6. CDR3 size: 13 residues. The germline V gene encodes CDR1 SGHTA and CDR2 FQGNSA. TCRdb keeps only in-frame clones here, not all; method: immunoSEQ multiplex PCR. This sample has more than 55,000 clones; around 93% occur once, and the top ten carry over 0.8%. The chain is built from TRBV7-2 and TRBJ2-1; 9 nucleotides match TRBD2. This TCR derives from a female donor with multiple sclerosis, enrolled in a pregnancy study. Sequencing used peripheral blood, obtained in the first trimester of pregnancy. In DNA form, the CDR3 reads TGTGCCAGCAGCTTAGCGGGGCGCGGGGGGGGGTTCTTC. Residues: CASSLAGRGGGFF. The full variable domain, in which reference TRBV7-2 and TRBJ2-1 provide the parts outside the CDR3, is GAGVSQSPSNKVTEKGKDVELRCDPISGHTALYWYRQSLGQGLEFLIYFQGNSAPDKSGLPSDRFSAERTGGSVSTLTIQRTQQEDSAVYLCASSLAGRGGGFFGPGTRLTVL.